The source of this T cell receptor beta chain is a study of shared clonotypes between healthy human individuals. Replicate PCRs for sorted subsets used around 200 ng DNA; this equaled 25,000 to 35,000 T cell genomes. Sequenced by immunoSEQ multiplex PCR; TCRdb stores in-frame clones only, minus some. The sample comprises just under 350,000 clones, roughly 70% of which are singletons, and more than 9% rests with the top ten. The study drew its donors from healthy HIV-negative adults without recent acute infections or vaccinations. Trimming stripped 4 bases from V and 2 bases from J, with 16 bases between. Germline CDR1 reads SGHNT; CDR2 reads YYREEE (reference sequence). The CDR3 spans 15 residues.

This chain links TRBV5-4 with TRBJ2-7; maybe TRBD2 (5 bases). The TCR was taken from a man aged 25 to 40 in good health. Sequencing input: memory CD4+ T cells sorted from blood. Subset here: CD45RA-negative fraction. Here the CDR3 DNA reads TGTGCCAGCAGCCGAATCGGACCGGAGGCCTACGAGCAGTACTTC. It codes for CASSRIGPEAYEQYF.